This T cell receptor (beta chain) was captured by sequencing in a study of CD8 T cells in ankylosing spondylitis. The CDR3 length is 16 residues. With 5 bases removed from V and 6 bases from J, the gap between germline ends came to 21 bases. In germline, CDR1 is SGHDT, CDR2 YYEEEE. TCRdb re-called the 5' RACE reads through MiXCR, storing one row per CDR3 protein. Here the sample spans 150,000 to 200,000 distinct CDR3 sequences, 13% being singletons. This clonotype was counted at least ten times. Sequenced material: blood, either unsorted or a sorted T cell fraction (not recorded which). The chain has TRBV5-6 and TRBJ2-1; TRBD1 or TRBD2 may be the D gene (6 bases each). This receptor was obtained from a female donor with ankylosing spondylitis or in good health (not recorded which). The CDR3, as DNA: TGTGCCAGCAGGTCGGGAGTTGGGGGCCGGGTCAATGAGCAGTTCTTC. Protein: CASRSGVGGRVNEQFF.